This T cell receptor (beta chain) is drawn from a study of PD-1 blockade in classical Hodgkin lymphoma. The table came from immunoSEQ multiplex PCR; TCRdb's copy has only in-frame clones and leaves some out. This sample yields more than 25,000 clones, of which roughly 80% are seen a single time; around 0.58% belongs to the top ten. This CDR3 region has 11 residues. V was trimmed by 4 bases and J by 11 bases, leaving 10 bases between them. CDR1 and CDR2 (germline): MNHEY, SVGAGI. Notes on the study in general: Complete responders entered with baseline diversity on par with newly diagnosed patients, the results showed. While CD8+ TCR diversity did not rise significantly by C4D1, CD4+ TCR diversity did.

Of note for this clone: Its antigen is undetermined.

Time point here: cycle 4 day 1 (C4D1), after around six weeks of nivolumab. Patients all relapsed after autologous stem cell transplantation, and there was variation in brentuximab vedotin exposure. Magnetic negative selection was used to purify CD4+ T cells from PBMCs that had been thawed. Best overall response was complete response, partial response or progressive disease in these relapsed/refractory classical Hodgkin lymphoma patients. The V and J genes are TRBV6-5 and TRBJ2-3, with D possibly matching TRBD1 (5 bases). This specimen was CD4+ T cells from blood, taken before the fourth cycle of nivolumab. This TCR derives from a human donor with classical Hodgkin lymphoma. The CDR3 is CASSFRQLQYF. In DNA form, the CDR3 reads TGTGCCAGCAGTTTCCGACAGCTGCAGTATTTT.